This T cell receptor (beta chain) originates from a study of beta chain features in type 1 diabetes. Study-level background: Summed over all samples, the examined sorted cells came to some 99 million.

Notes on the study in general: Whether HLA type affects TCRB rearrangement stayed undetermined in the present work.

This clone occurred a few times. The antigen is not known. Expressed TCRB transcripts got sequenced, as all isolated RNA was reverse transcribed. Roughly 3.57 million reads on average were seen across naive, central memory and regulatory T cell samples. TCRdb's copy holds only in-frame clones and misses some; the assay was immunoSEQ multiplex PCR. This sample has around 300,000 clones, with 14% found just once. This TCR was sampled from a man aged 25-45 years in good health. Sequenced: central memory CD4+ T cells from blood.

The CDR3: CASSPPDLRETQYF. In DNA, the CDR3 is TGTGCCAGCTCACCACCAGATCTCCGGGAGACCCAGTACTTC. V and J are TRBV18 and TRBJ2-5, with D hard to call. Germline CDR1 reads KGHSH; CDR2 reads LQKENI. The CDR3 length is 14 residues. V was trimmed by 0 bases and J by 5 bases, leaving 10 bases between them.